This passage covers 8 T cell receptor beta chains from one sample sequenced in a study of blood T cell repertoires in COVID-19 (dated by TCRdb to between 2020 and 2021). The library was prepared using the immunoSEQ multiplex PCR assay. Here the immuneACCESS table is served through TCRdb, limited to in-frame sequences with V and J called. Missing clones are a known gap in these copies; in checked studies unresolved V genes cover under half, and the rest lacks a known reason. Counted in this sample were approximately 100,000 clones; less than 90% of them appeared once. The ten largest clones add up to 15% to 20% of the sample. Input material: peripheral blood. The receptors derive from a woman aged 60-75 years with acute or convalescent COVID-19.

The gene calls are TRBV24-1 and TRBJ2-3; perhaps TRBD1 as D (6 bases). Deletions cut 6 bases from V and 8 bases from J, with 23 bases between. CDR1 and CDR2 from the germline V gene are KGHDR and SFDVKD. The CDR3 runs to 16 residues. DNA of the CDR3: TGTGCCACCAGTTCAGGGGACCCCAACGCGGCCCTTACGCAGTATTTT. It encodes CATSSGDPNAALTQYF.

This clone has just one count. The rearrangement uses TRBV5-8 and TRBJ1-1; no clear D. Trimming removed 0 bases from V and 3 bases from J, with 6 bases in between. Per germline, CDR1 SGHTS and CDR2 YDEGEE. CDR3 size: 13 residues. In DNA form, the CDR3 reads TGTGCCAGCAGCTTGGGCGGGCACACTGAAGCTTTCTTT. Translating gives CASSLGGHTEAFF.

This chain connects TRBV28 to TRBJ1-4; D may be TRBD1 (5 bases). Trimming shortened V by 6 bases and J by 6 bases, and 14 bases separated the two germline ends. Germline V lookup: CDR1 MDHEN, CDR2 SYDVKM. The CDR3 runs 14 residues. The CDR3 DNA sequence: TGTGCCAGCAGGGGCGGGGCCCTCTATGAAAAACTGTTTTTT. Its translation is CASRGGALYEKLFF.

This clone was seen more than once but under ten times. The V call is TRBV10-2, the J call TRBJ2-2, with 9 nucleotides matching TRBD1. The V gene end was trimmed by 6 bases and the J gene end by 4 bases; junction bases not matched to a gene: 6. The CDR3 is 15 amino acids. CDR1 and CDR2 (germline): WSHSY, SAAADI. CDR3 residues: CASRQGARGTGELFF. As DNA, the CDR3 is TGCGCCAGCAGACAGGGGGCTCGGGGCACCGGGGAGCTGTTTTTT.

The rearrangement uses TRBV24-1 and TRBJ1-2; 9 bases agree with TRBD1. CDR3 length: 20 residues. Germline CDR1 is KGHDR and CDR2 is SFDVKD. Trimming at V came to 3 bases and at J to 5 bases, leaving 21 bases not matched to a gene. As DNA, the CDR3 is TGTGCCACCAGTGATGCCGCGGCCAAAGGACAGGGGCGCGAGCTATATGGCTACACCTTC. This sequence encodes CATSDAAAKGQGRELYGYTF.

In this sample, this clone turned up once. V and J are TRBV4-1 and TRBJ2-5; TRBD2 matches 8 bases. The length of the CDR3 is 14 residues. CDR1 MGHRA and CDR2 YSYEKL come from the germline V gene. J was trimmed by 4 bases and V by 1 base; bases with no gene match: 2. CDR3 region: CASSQAGGVETQYF. Here the CDR3 DNA reads TGCGCCAGCAGCCAAGCGGGAGGGGTAGAGACCCAGTACTTC.

V and J are TRBV18 and TRBJ2-5, with TRBD2 matching 9 bases. The V gene end was trimmed by 1 base and the J gene end by 1 base; junction bases not matched to a gene: 4. The CDR3 loop spans 16 amino acids. Germline values: CDR1 KGHSH, CDR2 LQKENI. CDR3 coding DNA: TGTGCCAGCTCACCACTCGGTAGCGGGGGCCAAGAGACCCAGTACTTC. This sequence encodes CASSPLGSGGQETQYF.

The chain has TRBV3-1 (or the pseudogene TRBV3-2) and TRBJ2-1, with TRBD1 identical over 9 bases. V lost 3 bases, J lost 5 bases, and 11 bases stayed unmatched. This CDR3 spans 17 amino acids. The germline V gene encodes CDR1 LGHDT and CDR2 YNNKEL (reference sequence). The CDR3 sequence is CASSQFHGTGWDNEQFF. The CDR3 DNA is TGTGCCAGCAGCCAGTTCCATGGGACAGGGTGGGACAATGAGCAGTTCTTC.